This TCR beta chain is drawn from a study of cytomegalovirus exposure and HLA in healthy donors. Overall study context: As released early, the data held 70 million to 100 million unique TCRs from HLA-typed donors.

60 Vbeta and 13 Jbeta primers were used in PCR. The assay was immunoSEQ multiplex PCR, and TCRdb's table has in-frame clones only and misses some. The sample yields about 190,000 clones, about 84% seen once. As concerns this clone: Its target is unknown.

Germline V gene data show CDR1 as SGHAT and CDR2 as FQNNGV. The trim removed 2 bases at V and 10 bases at J, leaving 11 bases unmatched. The CDR3 is 17 amino acids. Study results and limitations: Reportedly, cytomegalovirus status was diagnosed with high sensitivity and specificity. A missense variant in DCLRE1C was later tied to TCR beta V- and J-gene trimming.

Source material: PBMCs. The clonotype originates from a man aged 50-59 years in good health and CMV-seronegative. This chain joins TRBV11-2 and TRBJ1-6, with TRBD1 identical over 10 bases. CDR3 bases: TGTGCCAGCAGCTTACGCGTAAGAGGGACAGGGGACTCACCCCTCCACTTT. This translates into CASSLRVRGTGDSPLHF.